Below, 6 T cell receptor beta chains from the same sample are listed, as sequenced in a study of regulatory T cells in long-lasting Graves disease. Construction of TCR beta libraries relied on iRepertoire HTBI primers and on Arm-PCR targeting CDR3 regions. A single record per CDR3 protein comes from TCRdb applying MiXCR to the multiplex PCR reads. Counted here are around 400,000 distinct CDR3 sequences, roughly a sixth occurring once; the ten biggest clones make up 20% to 25%. Stated time point: newly diagnosed GD, antithyroid drugs for less than 3 months. PBMC-extracted RNA yielded the TCR library. The source material was peripheral blood mononuclear cells (PBMCs), sampled at new diagnosis, from a patient treated with antithyroid drugs. The receptors here all came from a female donor with Graves disease.

This clonotype was detected ten times or more. This chain joins TRBV2 and TRBJ2-5, with 8 bases matching TRBD2. Germline V gene data show CDR1 as SNHLY and CDR2 as FYNNEI. The CDR3 totals 14 residues. Trimming removed 7 bases from V and 4 bases from J; junction bases left unmatched: 8. In nucleotides, the CDR3 is TGTGCCAGCACGGGCGGGAGGCCGTCAGAGACCCAGTACTTC. It yields the protein CASTGGRPSETQYF.

This clonotype was counted ten times or more. The chain links TRBV27 to TRBJ1-1; TRBD1 matches at 7 bases. Germline V lookup: CDR1 MNHEY, CDR2 SMNVEV (reference sequence). V was pared by 7 bases and J by 3 bases, with 8 bases of the junction left unmatched. The CDR3 is made up of 14 amino acids. The CDR3 sequence: CASTSLGTDTEAFF. The CDR3 region has the DNA TGTGCCAGCACCTCCTTAGGGACAGACACTGAAGCTTTCTTT.

This clonotype was detected ten times or more. The V gene is TRBV20-1, the J gene TRBJ2-4; D not resolved. The CDR3 length is 15 residues. Germline V gene data show CDR1 as DFQATT and CDR2 as SNEGSKA (reference sequence). Trimming took off 0 bases at V and 6 bases at J, with 15 bases between the two ends. The DNA for the CDR3 is TGCAGTGCTAGAGATGCGGTCGGACCCCTAAACATTCAGTACTTC. It specifies CSARDAVGPLNIQYF.

This clonotype appeared a few times. This chain joins TRBV10-3 and TRBJ2-1; D call uncertain. V lost 8 bases and J 9 bases, leaving 17 bases between the germline ends. The CDR3 length is 13 residues. Germline V gene data show CDR1 as ENHRY and CDR2 as SYGVKD. The chain's CDR3 is CAIDLGFGGEQFF. DNA of the CDR3: TGTGCCATCGACTTAGGATTCGGTGGTGAGCAGTTCTTC.

This clonotype was counted at least ten times. The gene calls are TRBV12-3 or TRBV12-4 and TRBJ1-4; TRBD1 matches at 11 bases. Unmatched junction bases numbered 7, after V lost 5 bases and J lost 8 bases. This CDR3 contains 15 residues. The CDR3 sequence is CASSPGTGGEEKLFF. The CDR3 DNA reads TGTGCCAGCAGTCCGGGGACAGGGGGGGAGGAAAAACTGTTTTTT.

This clonotype was picked up many times. The chain recombines TRBV5-5 with TRBJ1-2; D is uncertain. Deletions cut 4 bases from V and 2 bases from J, with 12 bases between. The CDR3 covers 14 residues. Looked up from germline, CDR1 is SGHKS and CDR2 is YYEKEE (reference sequence). The CDR3 loop is CASSLRILNYGYTF. The DNA for the CDR3 is TGTGCCAGCAGCCTCCGGATCCTCAACTATGGCTACACCTTC.